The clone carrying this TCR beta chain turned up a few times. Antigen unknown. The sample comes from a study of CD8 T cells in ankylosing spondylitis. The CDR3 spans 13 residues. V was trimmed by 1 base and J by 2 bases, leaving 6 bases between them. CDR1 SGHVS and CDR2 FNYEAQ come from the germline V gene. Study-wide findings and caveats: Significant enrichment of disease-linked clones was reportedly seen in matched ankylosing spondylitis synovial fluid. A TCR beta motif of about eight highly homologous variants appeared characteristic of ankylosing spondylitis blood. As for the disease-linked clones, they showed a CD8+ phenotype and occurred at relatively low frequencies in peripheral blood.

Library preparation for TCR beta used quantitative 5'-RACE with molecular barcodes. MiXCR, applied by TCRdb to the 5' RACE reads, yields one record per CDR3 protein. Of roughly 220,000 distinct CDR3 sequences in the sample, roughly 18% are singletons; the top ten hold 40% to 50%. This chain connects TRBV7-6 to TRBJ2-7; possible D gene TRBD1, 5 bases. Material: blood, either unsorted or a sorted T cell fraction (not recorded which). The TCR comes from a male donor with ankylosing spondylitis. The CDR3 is CASSLEDTYEQYF. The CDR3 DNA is TGTGCCAGCAGCTTAGAGGACACCTACGAGCAGTACTTC.